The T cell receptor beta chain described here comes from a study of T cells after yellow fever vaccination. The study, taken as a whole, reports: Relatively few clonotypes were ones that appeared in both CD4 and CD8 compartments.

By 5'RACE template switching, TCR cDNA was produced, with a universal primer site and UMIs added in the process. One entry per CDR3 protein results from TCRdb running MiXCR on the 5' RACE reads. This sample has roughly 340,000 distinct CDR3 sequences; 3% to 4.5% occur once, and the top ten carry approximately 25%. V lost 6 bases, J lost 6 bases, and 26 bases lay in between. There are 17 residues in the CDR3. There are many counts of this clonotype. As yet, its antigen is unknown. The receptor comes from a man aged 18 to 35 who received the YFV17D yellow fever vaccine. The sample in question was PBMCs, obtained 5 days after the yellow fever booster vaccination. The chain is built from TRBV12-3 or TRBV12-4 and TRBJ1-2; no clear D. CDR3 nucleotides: TGTGCCAGCAGCGACGCCGGAGCGGCAGGTCGCTGGGATGGCTACACCTTC. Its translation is CASSDAGAAGRWDGYTF.